This T cell receptor beta chain originates from a study of blood T cell repertoires in COVID-19. Study summary: Samples representing acute and convalescent COVID-19 were sourced from the United States, Italy and Spain.

Recruitment covered roughly 24 US areas and drew participants whose ages spanned about 18 to 90 years. CDR3 length: 14 amino acids. With V trimmed by 4 bases and J by 5 bases, 6 bases remained unmatched. Per germline, CDR1 KGHDR and CDR2 SFDVKD. As processed by the authors: It was from reference gene primer amplification that nucleated cell counts were estimated. Clones were sequenced by immunoSEQ multiplex PCR, and TCRdb holds only the in-frame ones, with some missing. That table furnishes V, J and clone size, whereas the DNA furnished D and trimming. Among around 200,000 clones listed, about nine tenths were seen once.

The sequence derives from a man aged 18 to 29 with acute COVID-19. Sequenced: PBMCs or T cells enriched from blood (not recorded which). The V and J genes are TRBV24-1 and TRBJ2-5; TRBD2 aligns across 7 bases. In DNA form, the CDR3 reads TGTGCCACCAGTGAGGGAGGGTTAGGGGAGACCCAGTACTTC. Its translation is CATSEGGLGETQYF.